This T cell receptor beta chain was observed in a study of OX40 agonist ivuxolimab in advanced cancers. Study summary: Dose-escalation patients had hepatocellular carcinoma, melanoma, renal cell or head and neck cancer. Points from the study as a whole: On average, a greater number of expanded clones characterised CD8+ T cells relative to CD4+.

CDR3 size: 13 residues. The germline gives CDR1 MNHEY, CDR2 SVGAGI. The V and J ends lost 5 bases and 5 bases respectively, with 9 bases between them. The data were produced by immunoSEQ multiplex PCR, yet TCRdb's version contains in-frame clones alone and is incomplete. This sample has about 13,000 clones; approximately 72% occur once, and the top ten carry just under 40%. Concerning this clone itself: Its antigen is unknown.

The sequence came from an adult with an advanced solid tumor such as melanoma, head and neck, liver or kidney cancer. Material: CD4+ or CD8+ T cells sorted from blood, obtained in a trial of the OX40 agonist ivuxolimab. The V call is TRBV6-5, the J call TRBJ2-2; D gene ambiguous. CDR3 residues: CASSEIETGELFF. The CDR3 DNA sequence: TGTGCCAGCAGTGAAATCGAGACCGGGGAGCTGTTTTTT.